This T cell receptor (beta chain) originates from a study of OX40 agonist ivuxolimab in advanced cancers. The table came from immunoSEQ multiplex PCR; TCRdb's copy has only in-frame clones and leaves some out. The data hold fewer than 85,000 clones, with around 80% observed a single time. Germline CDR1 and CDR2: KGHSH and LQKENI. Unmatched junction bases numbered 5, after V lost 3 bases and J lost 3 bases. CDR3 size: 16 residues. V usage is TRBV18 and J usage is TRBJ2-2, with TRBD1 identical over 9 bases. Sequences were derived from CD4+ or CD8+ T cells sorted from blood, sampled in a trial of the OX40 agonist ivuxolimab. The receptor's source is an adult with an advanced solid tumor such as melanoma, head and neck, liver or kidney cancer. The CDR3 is CASSPAGTGYTGELFF. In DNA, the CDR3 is TGTGCCAGCTCACCGGCCGGGACAGGGTACACCGGGGAGCTGTTTTTT.